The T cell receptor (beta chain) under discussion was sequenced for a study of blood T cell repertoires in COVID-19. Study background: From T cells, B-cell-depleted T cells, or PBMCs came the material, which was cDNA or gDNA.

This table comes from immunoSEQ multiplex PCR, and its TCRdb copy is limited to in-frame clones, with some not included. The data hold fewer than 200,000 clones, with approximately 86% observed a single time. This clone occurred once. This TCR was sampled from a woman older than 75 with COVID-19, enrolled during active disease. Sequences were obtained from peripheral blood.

CDR3 DNA sequence: TGTGCCAGCAGTTACTCGAGGGTCCATGACCCTTCACCCCTCCACTTT. It yields the protein CASSYSRVHDPSPLHF. The rearrangement uses TRBV6-5 and TRBJ1-6; D uncertain. This CDR3 comprises 16 residues. Germline V gene lookup returns CDR1 MNHEY and CDR2 SVGAGI. V was cut by 0 bases and J by 9 bases, with 15 bases left in between.